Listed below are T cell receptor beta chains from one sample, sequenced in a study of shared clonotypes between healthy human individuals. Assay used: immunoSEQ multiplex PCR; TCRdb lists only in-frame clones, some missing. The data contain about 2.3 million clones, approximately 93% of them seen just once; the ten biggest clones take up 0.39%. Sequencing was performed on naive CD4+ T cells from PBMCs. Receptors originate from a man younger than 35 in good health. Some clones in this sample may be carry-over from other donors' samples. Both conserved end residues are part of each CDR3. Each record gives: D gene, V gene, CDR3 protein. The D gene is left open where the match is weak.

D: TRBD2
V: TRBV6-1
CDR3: CASILAGLSSYEQYF

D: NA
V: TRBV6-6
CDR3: CASTQQPNQPQHF

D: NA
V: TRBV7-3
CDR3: CASSLQYTDTQYF

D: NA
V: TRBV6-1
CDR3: CAISTGDNQPQHF

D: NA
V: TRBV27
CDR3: CASSLAGLSYEQYF

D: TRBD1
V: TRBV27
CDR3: CASSLHRNTGVYGYTF

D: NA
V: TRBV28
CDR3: CASSTDGFQETQYF

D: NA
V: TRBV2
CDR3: CASSGTAPNQPQHF

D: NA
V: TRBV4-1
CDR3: CASSQDGTASAKNIQYF

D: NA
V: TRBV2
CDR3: CAGSVLTNEKLFF

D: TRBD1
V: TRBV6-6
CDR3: CASSYSSTGSYQPQHF

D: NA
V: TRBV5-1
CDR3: CASSLVSENYGYTF

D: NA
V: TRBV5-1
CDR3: CASSPDIMNTEAFF

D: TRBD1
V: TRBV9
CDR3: CASSHQRQGGTGELFF

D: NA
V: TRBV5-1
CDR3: CASSLYLGPNEKLFF

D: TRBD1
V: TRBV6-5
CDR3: CASTRTGGESEAFF

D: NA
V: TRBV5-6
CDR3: CASSLGQGQNSNQPQHF

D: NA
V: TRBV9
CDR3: CASSPAHRSSYEQYF

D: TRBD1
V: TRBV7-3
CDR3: CASGLTGGAGANVLTF

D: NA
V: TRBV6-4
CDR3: CASSLRAGANVLTF

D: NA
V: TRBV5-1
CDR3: CASSFRQDTDTQYF

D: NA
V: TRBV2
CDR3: CASRPENTEAFF

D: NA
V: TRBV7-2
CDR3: CASSLTDASGYTF

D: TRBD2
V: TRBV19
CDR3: CASSSAVLLPTSGRASWHGELFF

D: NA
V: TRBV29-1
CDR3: CSVRDSRHEQYF

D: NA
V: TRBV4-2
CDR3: CASSYRESSYEQYF

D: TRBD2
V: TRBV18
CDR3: CASSPLAGAYNEQFF

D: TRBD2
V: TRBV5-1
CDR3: CASSLAGGREYNEQFF

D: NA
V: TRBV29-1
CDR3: CSATEAGNTIYF

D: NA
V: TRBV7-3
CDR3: CASSAQGGIGGYTF

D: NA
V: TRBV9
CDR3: CASSRGPGMTFSDTQYF